Sequencing of this T cell receptor (beta chain) was carried out in a study of T cells and Merkel cell carcinoma outcomes. Using immunoSEQ multiplex PCR, the repertoire was profiled, and TCRdb retains in-frame clones only, with some absent. The table records fewer than 20,000 clones, 75% to 90% of them present only once. The origin of this receptor is a human donor with Merkel cell carcinoma. The sequenced material came from tumor tissue from Merkel cell carcinoma.

CDR3 DNA: TGTGCCAGCAGCGGGTGGGGGGGGTCCTCTGGAAACACCATATATTTT. It codes for CASSGWGGSSGNTIYF. The chain is built from TRBV9 and TRBJ1-3, with TRBD1 as a possible D gene (5 bases). Germline values: CDR1 SGDLS, CDR2 YYNGEE. CDR3 length: 16 amino acids. V was cut by 3 bases and J by 0 bases, with 13 bases left in between.